These T cell receptor beta chains were read from a single sample in a study of shared clonotypes between healthy human individuals. TCRdb's table, derived via immunoSEQ multiplex PCR, lists solely in-frame clones and lacks some. This table has 600,000 or so clones, 95% to 98% appearing once. Sample: naive CD8+ T cells sorted from blood. These receptors were taken from a man aged 25 to 45 in good health. Each CDR3 is given with its conserved first and last residue. A D gene is named only where the DNA matches it firmly. Rows give clone size only sometimes, using once, few, many, or a class for an expanded clone.

V gene	clone size	J gene	D gene	CDR3 DNA	CDR3 protein
TRBV7-9	.	TRBJ2-1	TRBD2	TGTGCCAGCAGCCGGAGCGGGATGAATGAGCAGTTCTTC	CASSRSGMNEQFF
TRBV6-4	.	TRBJ2-1	.	TGTGCCAGCAGTGACTCGAATTATGGCGGTGAGCAGTTCTTC	CASSDSNYGGEQFF
TRBV7-9	once	TRBJ2-1	TRBD2	TGTGCCAGCAGCCCCGTGATAGCGGGAGGGCTAGGTGAGCAGTTCTTC	CASSPVIAGGLGEQFF
TRBV29-1	.	TRBJ1-1	.	TGCAGCGTTGAAGGGGACCGGGTTGAAGCTTTCTTT	CSVEGDRVEAFF
TRBV5-1	once	TRBJ2-3	.	TGCGCCAGCAGCTTGGTTTCTAGCACAGATACGCAGTATTTT	CASSLVSSTDTQYF
TRBV13	.	TRBJ2-7	TRBD2	TGTGCCAGCAGCTTAACTAGCGGCTCCTACGAGCAGTACTTC	CASSLTSGSYEQYF
TRBV30	once	TRBJ1-1	.	TGTGCCTGGACGACAGAGAACACTGAAGCTTTCTTT	CAWTTENTEAFF
TRBV11-2	.	TRBJ2-1	.	TGTGCCAGCAGCCTTAGGGCCCCTCGGGACGGAGCCTACAATGAGCAGTTCTTC	CASSLRAPRDGAYNEQFF
TRBV14	.	TRBJ2-1	.	TGTGCCAGCAGCCAAGGGAGCGGGTCCCACAATGAGCAGTTCTTC	CASSQGSGSHNEQFF
TRBV7-9	.	TRBJ2-5	.	TGTGCCAGCAGCCCTTGGGGACAAGAGACCCAGTACTTC	CASSPWGQETQYF
TRBV7-2	.	TRBJ2-1	TRBD2	TGTGCCAGCAGCCCGTTCGGGAGCGGGAGTATATACAATGAGCAGTTCTTC	CASSPFGSGSIYNEQFF
TRBV4-1	.	TRBJ2-3	.	TGCGCCAGCAGCCAAGCGGTTGGACCCACAGATACGCAGTATTTT	CASSQAVGPTDTQYF
TRBV9	.	TRBJ2-3	TRBD2	TGTGCCAGCAGCGGCCTTTCTTTAGCGGGCACACACGCAGATACGCAGTATTTT	CASSGLSLAGTHADTQYF
TRBV7-9	.	TRBJ2-4	TRBD2	TGTGCCAGCAGCCCCGTCGCGCTACTAGCGGGAGGGCGCAAAAACATTCAGTACTTC	CASSPVALLAGGRKNIQYF
TRBV5-1	.	TRBJ2-5	TRBD1	TGCGCCAGCAGCTTTGGGGACAGGGGTCGAGAGACCCAGTACTTC	CASSFGDRGRETQYF
TRBV10-3	.	TRBJ1-1	.	TGTGCCGTCGGCCTAGGGTTACCGAACACTGAAGCTTTCTTT	CAVGLGLPNTEAFF
TRBV27	once	TRBJ2-7	.	TGTGCCAGCAGTTTATCTCAGTCCTACGAGCAGTACTTC	CASSLSQSYEQYF
TRBV7-2	.	TRBJ2-1	.	TGTGCCAGCAGCTTATTGGAGGACCGCTCCTACAATGAGCAGTTCTTC	CASSLLEDRSYNEQFF
TRBV6-1	.	TRBJ2-1	.	TGTGCCAGCAGGAAAGATTCAAGCTCCTACAATGAGCAGTTCTTC	CASRKDSSSYNEQFF
TRBV5-6	.	TRBJ2-3	TRBD2	TGTGCCAGCAGCGTGAAGGGACTACGAGACTGGGCAGATACGCAGTATTTT	CASSVKGLRDWADTQYF
TRBV7-9	.	TRBJ1-1	.	TGTGCCAGCAGCCACCGGGACACCTACACTGAAGCTTTCTTT	CASSHRDTYTEAFF
TRBV11-2	.	TRBJ2-3	TRBD2	TGTGCCAGCAGCTTAGGTTTCGCGGGAGGGCCGGGTGAGACGCAGTATTTT	CASSLGFAGGPGETQYF